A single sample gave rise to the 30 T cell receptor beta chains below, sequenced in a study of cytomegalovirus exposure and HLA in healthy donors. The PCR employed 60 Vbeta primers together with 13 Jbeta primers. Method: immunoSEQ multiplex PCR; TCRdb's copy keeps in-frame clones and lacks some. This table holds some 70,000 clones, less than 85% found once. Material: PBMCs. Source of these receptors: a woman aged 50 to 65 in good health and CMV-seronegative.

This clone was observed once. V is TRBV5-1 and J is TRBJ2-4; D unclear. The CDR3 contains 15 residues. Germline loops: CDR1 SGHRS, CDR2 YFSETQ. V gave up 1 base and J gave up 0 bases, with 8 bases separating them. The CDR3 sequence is CASSLSPLAKNIQYF. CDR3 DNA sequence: TGCGCCAGCAGCTTGTCCCCTTTAGCCAAAAACATTCAGTACTTC.

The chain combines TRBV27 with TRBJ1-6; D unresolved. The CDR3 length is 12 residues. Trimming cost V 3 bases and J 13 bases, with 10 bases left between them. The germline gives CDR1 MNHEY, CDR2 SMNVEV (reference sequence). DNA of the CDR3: TGTGCCAGCAGTTTTGTTGGAGGGCCCCTCCACTTT. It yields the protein CASSFVGGPLHF.

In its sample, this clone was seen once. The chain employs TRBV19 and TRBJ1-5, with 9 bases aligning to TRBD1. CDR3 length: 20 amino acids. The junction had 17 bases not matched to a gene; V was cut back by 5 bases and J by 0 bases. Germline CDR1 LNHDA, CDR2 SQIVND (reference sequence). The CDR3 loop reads CASSLNDPGQGFYSNQPQHF. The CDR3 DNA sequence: TGTGCCAGTAGTCTAAACGACCCGGGACAGGGATTTTATAGCAATCAGCCCCAGCATTTT.

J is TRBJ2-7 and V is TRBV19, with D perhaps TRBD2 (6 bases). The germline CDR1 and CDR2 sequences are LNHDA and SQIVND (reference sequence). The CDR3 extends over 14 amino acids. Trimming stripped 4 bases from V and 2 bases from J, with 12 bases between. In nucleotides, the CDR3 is TGTGCCAGTAGTACGGGACTTACCACCTACGAGCAGTACTTC. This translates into CASSTGLTTYEQYF.

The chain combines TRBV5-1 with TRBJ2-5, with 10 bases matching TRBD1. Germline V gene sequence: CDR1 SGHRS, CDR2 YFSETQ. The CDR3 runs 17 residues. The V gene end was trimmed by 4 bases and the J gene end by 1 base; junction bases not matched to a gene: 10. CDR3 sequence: CASSPLPGQGIQETQYF. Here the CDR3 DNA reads TGCGCCAGCAGCCCTTTACCGGGACAGGGGATCCAAGAGACCCAGTACTTC.

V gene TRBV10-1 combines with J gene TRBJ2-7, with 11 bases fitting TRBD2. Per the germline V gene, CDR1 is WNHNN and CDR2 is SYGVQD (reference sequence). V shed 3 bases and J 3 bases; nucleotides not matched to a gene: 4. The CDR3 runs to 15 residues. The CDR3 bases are TGCGCCAGCAGTGATCGACTAGCGGGGCTCTACGAGCAGTACTTC. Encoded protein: CASSDRLAGLYEQYF.

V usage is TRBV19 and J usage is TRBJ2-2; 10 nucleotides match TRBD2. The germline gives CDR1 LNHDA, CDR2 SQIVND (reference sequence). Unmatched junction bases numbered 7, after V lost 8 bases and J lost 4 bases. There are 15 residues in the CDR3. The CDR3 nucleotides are TGTGCCAGTGAAAGAGCTAGCGGGAGCACCGGGGAGCTGTTTTTT. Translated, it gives CASERASGSTGELFF.

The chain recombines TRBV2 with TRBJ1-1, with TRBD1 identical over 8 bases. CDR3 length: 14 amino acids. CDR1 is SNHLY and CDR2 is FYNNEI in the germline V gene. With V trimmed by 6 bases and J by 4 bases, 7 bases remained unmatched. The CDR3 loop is CASSVRGRFTEAFF. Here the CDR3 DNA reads TGTGCCAGCAGCGTCAGGGGGCGATTCACTGAAGCTTTCTTT.

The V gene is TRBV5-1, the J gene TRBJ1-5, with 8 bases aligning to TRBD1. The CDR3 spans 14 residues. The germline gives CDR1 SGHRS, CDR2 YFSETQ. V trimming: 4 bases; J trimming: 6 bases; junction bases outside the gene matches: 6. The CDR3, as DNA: TGCGCCAGCAGCCTAGGACAGGGAAGTCAGCCCCAGCATTTT. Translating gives CASSLGQGSQPQHF.

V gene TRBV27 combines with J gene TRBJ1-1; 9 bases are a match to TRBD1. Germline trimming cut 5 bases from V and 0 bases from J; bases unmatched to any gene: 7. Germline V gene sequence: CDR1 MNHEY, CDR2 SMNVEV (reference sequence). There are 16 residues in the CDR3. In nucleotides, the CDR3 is TGTGCCAGCAGTCCCGGGACAGGGTACATGAACACTGAAGCTTTCTTT. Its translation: CASSPGTGYMNTEAFF.

CDR3 region: CPTHGPTAINSPLHF. The CDR3 bases are TGTCCCACCCACGGTCCGACAGCCATTAATTCACCCCTCCACTTT. This chain links TRBV7-9 with TRBJ1-6, with D possibly TRBD1 on 5 matching bases. The CDR3 extends over 15 amino acids. Looked up from germline, CDR1 is SEHNR and CDR2 is FQNEAQ (reference sequence).

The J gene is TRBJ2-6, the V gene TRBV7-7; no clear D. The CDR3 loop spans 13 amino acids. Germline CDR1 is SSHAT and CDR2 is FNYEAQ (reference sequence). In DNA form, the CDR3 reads TGTGCTAGCTCCCGGTCTGGGGCCAACGTCCTGACTTTC. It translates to CASSRSGANVLTF.

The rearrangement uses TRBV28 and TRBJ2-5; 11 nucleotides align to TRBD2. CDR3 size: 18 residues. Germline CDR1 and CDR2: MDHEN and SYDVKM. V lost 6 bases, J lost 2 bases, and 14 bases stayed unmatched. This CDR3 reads CASRGRLAGGQGQETQYF. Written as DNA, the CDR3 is TGTGCCAGCAGGGGGCGGCTAGCGGGGGGCCAAGGGCAAGAGACCCAGTACTTC.

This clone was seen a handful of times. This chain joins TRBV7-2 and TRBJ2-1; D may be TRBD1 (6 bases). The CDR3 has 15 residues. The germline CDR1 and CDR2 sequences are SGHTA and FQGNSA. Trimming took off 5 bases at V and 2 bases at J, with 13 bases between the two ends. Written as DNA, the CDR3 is TGTGCCAGCAGCCAAAGGACAGCGACCTACAATGAGCAGTTCTTC. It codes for CASSQRTATYNEQFF.

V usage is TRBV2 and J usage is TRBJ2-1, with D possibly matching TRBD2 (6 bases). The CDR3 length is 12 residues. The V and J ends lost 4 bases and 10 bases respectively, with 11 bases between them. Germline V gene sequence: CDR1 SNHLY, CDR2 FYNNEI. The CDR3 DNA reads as TGTGCCAGCAGTGGTGGCGGGGTCGAGCAGTTCTTC. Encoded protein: CASSGGGVEQFF.

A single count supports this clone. DNA for the CDR3: TGCAGCGTTCCCGTTGGAGCTGGCTACACCTTC. It encodes CSVPVGAGYTF. This chain links TRBV29-1 with TRBJ1-2, with D unresolved. Per germline, CDR1 SQVTM and CDR2 ANQGSEA. Trimming cost V 5 bases and J 7 bases, with 11 bases left between them. CDR3 length: 11 amino acids.

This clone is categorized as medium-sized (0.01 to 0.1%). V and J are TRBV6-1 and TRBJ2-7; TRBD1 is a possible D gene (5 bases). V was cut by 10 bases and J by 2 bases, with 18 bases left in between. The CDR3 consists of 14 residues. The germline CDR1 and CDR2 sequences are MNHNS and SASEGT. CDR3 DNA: TGTGCCACCCAAACAGGTTTCCCGACCTACGAGCAGTACGTC. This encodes CATQTGFPTYEQYV.

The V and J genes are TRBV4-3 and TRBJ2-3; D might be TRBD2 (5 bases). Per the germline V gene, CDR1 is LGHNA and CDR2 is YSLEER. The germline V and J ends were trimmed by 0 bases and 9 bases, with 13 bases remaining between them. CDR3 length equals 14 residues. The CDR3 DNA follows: TGCGCCAGCAGCCAAGATCCCAGCGGCCGGACGCAGTATTTT. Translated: CASSQDPSGRTQYF.

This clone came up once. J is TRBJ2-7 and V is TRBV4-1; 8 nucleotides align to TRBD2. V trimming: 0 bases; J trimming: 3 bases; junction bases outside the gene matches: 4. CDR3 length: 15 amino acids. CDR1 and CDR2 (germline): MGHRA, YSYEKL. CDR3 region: CASSQETSVLYEQYF. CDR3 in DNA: TGCGCCAGCAGCCAAGAGACTAGCGTCCTCTACGAGCAGTACTTC.

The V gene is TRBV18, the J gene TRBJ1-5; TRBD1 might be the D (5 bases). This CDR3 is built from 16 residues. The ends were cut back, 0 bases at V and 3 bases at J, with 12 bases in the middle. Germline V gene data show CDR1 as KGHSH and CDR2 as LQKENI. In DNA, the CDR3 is TGTGCCAGCTCACCACCGGGGGGTCTATTCAATCAGCCCCAGCATTTT. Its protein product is CASSPPGGLFNQPQHF.

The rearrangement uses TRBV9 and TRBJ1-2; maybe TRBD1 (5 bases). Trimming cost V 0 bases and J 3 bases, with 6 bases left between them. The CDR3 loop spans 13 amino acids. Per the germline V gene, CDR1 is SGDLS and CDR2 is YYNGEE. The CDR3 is CASSVGGDYGYTF. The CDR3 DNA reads TGTGCCAGCAGCGTAGGGGGGGACTATGGCTACACCTTC.

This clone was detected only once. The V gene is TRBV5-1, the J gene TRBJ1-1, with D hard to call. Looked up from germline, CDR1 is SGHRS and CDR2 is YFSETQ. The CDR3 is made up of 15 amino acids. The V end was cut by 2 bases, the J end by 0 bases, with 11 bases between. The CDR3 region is CASSFSDKLNTEAFF. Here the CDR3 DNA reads TGCGCCAGCAGCTTTTCCGACAAGTTGAACACTGAAGCTTTCTTT.

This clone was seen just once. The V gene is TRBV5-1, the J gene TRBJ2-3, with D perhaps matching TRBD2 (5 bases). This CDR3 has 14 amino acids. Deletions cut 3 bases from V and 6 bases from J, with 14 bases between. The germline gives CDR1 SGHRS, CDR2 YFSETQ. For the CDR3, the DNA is TGCGCCAGCAGCTCCGCCGGGGATCCCGATACGCAGTATTTT. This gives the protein CASSSAGDPDTQYF.

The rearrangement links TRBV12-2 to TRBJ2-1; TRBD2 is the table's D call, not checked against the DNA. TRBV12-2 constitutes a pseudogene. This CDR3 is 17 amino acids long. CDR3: CASRLGLLVPGGNEQFF. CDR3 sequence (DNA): TGTGCAAGTCGCTTAGGCCTACTGGTTCCGGGGGGCAATGAGCAGTTCTTC.

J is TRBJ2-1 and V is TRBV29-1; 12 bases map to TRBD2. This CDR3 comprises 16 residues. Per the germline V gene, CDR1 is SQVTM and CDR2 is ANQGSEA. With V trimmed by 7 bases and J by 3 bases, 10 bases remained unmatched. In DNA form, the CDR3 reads TGCAGCGCCCTCAAGACTAGCGGGGGTCTCTACAATGAGCAGTTCTTC. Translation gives CSALKTSGGLYNEQFF.

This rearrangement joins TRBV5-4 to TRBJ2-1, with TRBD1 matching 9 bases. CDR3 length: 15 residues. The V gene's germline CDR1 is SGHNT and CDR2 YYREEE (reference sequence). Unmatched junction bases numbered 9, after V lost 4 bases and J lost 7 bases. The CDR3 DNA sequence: TGTGCCAGCAGCCCACGGACAGGGGCGGGTAATGAGCAGTTCTTC. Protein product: CASSPRTGAGNEQFF.

The CDR3 bases are TGTGCCAGCAGGGACACAGGGGGTAGCACTGAAGCTTTCTTT. Encoded protein: CASRDTGGSTEAFF. The chain joins TRBV2 to TRBJ1-1; 8 bases line up with TRBD1. Germline V gene sequence: CDR1 SNHLY, CDR2 FYNNEI. The CDR3 spans 14 residues. V shed 6 bases and J 4 bases; nucleotides not matched to a gene: 7.

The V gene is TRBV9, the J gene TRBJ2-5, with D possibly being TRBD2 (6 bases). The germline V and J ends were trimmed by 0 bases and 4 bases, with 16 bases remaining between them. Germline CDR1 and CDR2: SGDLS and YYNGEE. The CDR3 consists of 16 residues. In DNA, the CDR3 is TGTGCCAGCAGCGTAGACCTGGGTGCGGGGCGAGAGACCCAGTACTTC. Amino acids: CASSVDLGAGRETQYF.

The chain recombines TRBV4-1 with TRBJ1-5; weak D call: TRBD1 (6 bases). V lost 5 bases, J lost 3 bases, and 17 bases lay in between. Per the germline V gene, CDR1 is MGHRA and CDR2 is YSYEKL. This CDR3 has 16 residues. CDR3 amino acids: CASSTNVQGNNQPQHF. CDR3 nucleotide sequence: TGCGCCAGCAGCACAAACGTACAGGGAAACAATCAGCCCCAGCATTTT.

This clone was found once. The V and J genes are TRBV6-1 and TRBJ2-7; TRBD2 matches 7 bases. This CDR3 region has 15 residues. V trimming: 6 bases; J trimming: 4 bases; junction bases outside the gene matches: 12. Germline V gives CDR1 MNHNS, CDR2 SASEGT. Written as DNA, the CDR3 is TGTGCCAGCAGCGGCGTAGCGGGTTTGGGATACGAGCAGTACTTC. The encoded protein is CASSGVAGLGYEQYF.